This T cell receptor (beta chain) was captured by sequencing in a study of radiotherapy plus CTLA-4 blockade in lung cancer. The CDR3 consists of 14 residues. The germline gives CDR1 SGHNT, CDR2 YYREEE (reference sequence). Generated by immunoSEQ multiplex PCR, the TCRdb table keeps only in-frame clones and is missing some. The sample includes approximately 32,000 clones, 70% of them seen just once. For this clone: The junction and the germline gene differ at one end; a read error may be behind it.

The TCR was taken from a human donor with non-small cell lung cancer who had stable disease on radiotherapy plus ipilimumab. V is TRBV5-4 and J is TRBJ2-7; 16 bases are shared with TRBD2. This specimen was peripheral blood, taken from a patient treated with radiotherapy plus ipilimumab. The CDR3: CASSLPGLAGGQNF. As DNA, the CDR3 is TGTGCCAGCAGCCTACCGGGACTAGCGGGAGGGCAGAACTTC.